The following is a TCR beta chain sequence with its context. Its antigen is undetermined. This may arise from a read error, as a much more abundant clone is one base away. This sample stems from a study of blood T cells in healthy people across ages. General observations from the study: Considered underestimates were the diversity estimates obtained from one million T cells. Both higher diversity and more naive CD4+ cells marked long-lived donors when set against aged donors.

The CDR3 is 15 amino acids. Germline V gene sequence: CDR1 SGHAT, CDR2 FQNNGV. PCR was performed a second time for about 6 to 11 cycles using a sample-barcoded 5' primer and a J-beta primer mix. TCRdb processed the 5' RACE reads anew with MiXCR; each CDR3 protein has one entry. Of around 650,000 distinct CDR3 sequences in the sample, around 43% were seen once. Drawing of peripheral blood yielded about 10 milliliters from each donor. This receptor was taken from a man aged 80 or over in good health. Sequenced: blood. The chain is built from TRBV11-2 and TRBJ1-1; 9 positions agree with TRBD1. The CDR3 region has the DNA TGTGCCAGCAGCAGGGGACAGGGTTGGAACACTGGAGCTTTCTTT. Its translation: CASSRGQGWNTGAFF.